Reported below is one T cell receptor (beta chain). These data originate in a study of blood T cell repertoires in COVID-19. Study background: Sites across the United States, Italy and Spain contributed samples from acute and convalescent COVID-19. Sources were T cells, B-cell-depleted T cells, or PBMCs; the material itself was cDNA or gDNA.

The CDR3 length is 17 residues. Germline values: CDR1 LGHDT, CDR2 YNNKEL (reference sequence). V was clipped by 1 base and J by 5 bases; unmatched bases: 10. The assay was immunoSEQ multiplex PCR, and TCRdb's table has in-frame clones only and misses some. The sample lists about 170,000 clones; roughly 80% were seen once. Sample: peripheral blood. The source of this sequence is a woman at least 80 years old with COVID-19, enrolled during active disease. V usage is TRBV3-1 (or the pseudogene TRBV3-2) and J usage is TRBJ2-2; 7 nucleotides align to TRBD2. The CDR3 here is CASSQGLRQGGTGELFF. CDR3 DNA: TGTGCCAGCAGCCAAGGGCTTCGGCAGGGAGGGACCGGGGAGCTGTTTTTT.